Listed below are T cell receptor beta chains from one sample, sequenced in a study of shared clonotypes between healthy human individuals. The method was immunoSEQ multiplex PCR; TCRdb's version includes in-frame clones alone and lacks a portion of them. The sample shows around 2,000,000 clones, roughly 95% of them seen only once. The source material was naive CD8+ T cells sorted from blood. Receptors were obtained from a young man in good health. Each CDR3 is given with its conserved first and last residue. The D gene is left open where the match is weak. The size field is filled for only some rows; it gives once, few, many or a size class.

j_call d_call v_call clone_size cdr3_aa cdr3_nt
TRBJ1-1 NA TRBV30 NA CAWSFEGGTEAFF TGTGCCTGGAGTTTCGAGGGGGGCACTGAAGCTTTCTTT
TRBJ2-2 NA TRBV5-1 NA CASSPLGAGELFF TGCGCCAGCAGCCCGCTAGGTGCCGGGGAGCTGTTTTTT
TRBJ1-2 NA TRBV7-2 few CASSSRGTFDGYTF TGTGCCAGCAGCTCGAGAGGGACGTTCGATGGCTACACCTTC
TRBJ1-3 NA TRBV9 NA CASSVVDGSGNTIYF TGTGCCAGCAGCGTAGTAGATGGGTCTGGAAACACCATATATTTT
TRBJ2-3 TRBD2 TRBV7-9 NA CASSPGLVDSDTQYF TGTGCCAGCAGCCCCGGACTAGTAGATTCAGATACGCAGTATTTT
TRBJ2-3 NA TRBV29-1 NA CSVEGISTDTQYF TGCAGCGTTGAAGGAATTAGCACAGATACGCAGTATTTT
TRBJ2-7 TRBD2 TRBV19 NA CASSIIAGGTEQYF TGTGCCAGTAGTATAATAGCGGGGGGAACCGAGCAGTACTTC
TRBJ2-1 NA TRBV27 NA CASRLPGYYNEQFF TGTGCCAGCAGACTACCAGGGTACTACAATGAGCAGTTCTTC
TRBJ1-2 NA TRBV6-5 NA CASSYSERPDYGYTF TGTGCCAGCAGTTACTCGGAACGGCCAGATTATGGCTACACCTTC
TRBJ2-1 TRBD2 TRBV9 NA CASSVLGRGSYNEQFF TGTGCCAGCAGCGTCTTGGGGAGGGGATCCTACAATGAGCAGTTCTTC
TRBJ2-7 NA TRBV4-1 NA CASSQSGLYEQYF TGCGCCAGCAGCCAATCGGGGCTCTACGAGCAGTACTTC
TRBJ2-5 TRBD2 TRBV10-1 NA CASSEEGGRSQETQYF TGCGCCAGCAGTGAGGAAGGCGGGAGAAGCCAAGAGACCCAGTACTTC
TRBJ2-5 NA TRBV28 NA CASSFLQETQYF TGTGCCAGCAGTTTTCTCCAAGAGACCCAGTACTTC
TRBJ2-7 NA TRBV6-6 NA CASSYSSYEQYF TGTGCCAGCAGTTATAGCAGTTACGAGCAGTACTTC
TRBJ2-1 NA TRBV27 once CASSFRGTDEQFF TGTGCCAGCAGTTTTCGCGGTACCGATGAGCAGTTCTTC
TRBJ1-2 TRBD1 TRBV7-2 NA CASSWTGYDGYTF TGTGCCAGCAGCTGGACAGGGTACGATGGCTACACCTTC
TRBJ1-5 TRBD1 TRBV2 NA CASSDWTGDQPQHF TGTGCCAGCAGTGATTGGACAGGGGATCAGCCCCAGCATTTT
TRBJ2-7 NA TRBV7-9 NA CASSLKGLGEQYF TGTGCCAGCAGCTTAAAGGGCTTAGGAGAGCAGTACTTC
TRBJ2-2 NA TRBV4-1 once CASSLRLDTGELFF TGCGCCAGCAGCTTACGACTGGATACCGGGGAGCTGTTTTTT
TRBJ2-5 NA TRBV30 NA CAWSVRTGWEETQYF TGTGCCTGGAGTGTACGGACCGGGTGGGAGGAGACCCAGTACTTC
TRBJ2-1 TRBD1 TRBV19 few CASSVQGDEQFF TGTGCCAGTAGTGTACAGGGGGATGAGCAGTTCTTC
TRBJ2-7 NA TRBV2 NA CASSVGVNYEQYF TGTGCCAGCAGTGTGGGGGTGAACTACGAGCAGTACTTC
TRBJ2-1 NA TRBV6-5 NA CATHGSMRLGEQFF TGTGCCACTCACGGGTCAATGAGATTGGGTGAGCAGTTCTTC
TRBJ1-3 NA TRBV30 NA CAWSVRMTGNTIYF TGTGCCTGGAGTGTACGAATGACTGGAAACACCATATATTTT
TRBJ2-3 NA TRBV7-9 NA CASSTRDKDTQYF TGTGCCAGCAGCACCCGGGACAAAGATACGCAGTATTTT
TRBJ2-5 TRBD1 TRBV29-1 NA CSVWDRGRGVQETQYF TGCAGCGTCTGGGACAGGGGGCGCGGGGTGCAAGAGACCCAGTACTTC
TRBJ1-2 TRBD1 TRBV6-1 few CASSEGTGYGYTF TGTGCCAGCAGTGAAGGGACAGGCTATGGCTACACCTTC
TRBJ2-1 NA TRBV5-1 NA CASSPLGDNEQFF TGCGCCAGCAGCCCACTGGGGGACAATGAGCAGTTCTTC
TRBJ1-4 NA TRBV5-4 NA CASSGTLGTTNEKLFF TGTGCCAGCAGCGGAACCCTGGGAACAACTAATGAAAAACTGTTTTTT
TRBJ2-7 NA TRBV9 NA CASSVGGGEAYEQYF TGTGCCAGCAGCGTAGGAGGGGGGGAAGCCTACGAGCAGTACTTC
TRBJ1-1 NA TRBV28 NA CASSKVGVDTEAFF TGTGCCAGCAGTAAAGTAGGGGTAGACACTGAAGCTTTCTTT
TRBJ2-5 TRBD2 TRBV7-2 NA CASSLARGVSAGLETQYF TGTGCCAGCAGCTTAGCCCGGGGGGTTTCGGCGGGACTTGAGACCCAGTACTTC
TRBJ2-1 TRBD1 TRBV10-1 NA CASSGPGGNEQFF TGCGCCAGCAGTGGTCCAGGGGGCAATGAGCAGTTCTTC
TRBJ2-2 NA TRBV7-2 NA CASSLAGNTGELFF TGTGCCAGCAGCTTAGCAGGGAACACCGGGGAGCTGTTTTTT
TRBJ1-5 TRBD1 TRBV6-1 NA CASSAHGTGPKSNQPQHF TGTGCCAGCAGTGCACACGGGACAGGGCCAAAGAGCAATCAGCCCCAGCATTTT
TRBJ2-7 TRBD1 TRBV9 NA CASSGQGKIGEQYF TGTGCCAGCAGCGGACAGGGAAAAATAGGCGAGCAGTACTTC
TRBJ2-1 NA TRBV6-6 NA CASREGHTNEQFF TGTGCCAGCAGGGAGGGGCACACAAATGAGCAGTTCTTC
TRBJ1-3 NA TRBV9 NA CASSVTTGKGNTIYF TGTGCCAGCAGCGTAACCACAGGGAAAGGAAACACCATATATTTT
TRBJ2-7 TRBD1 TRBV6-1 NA CASSEDRGNEQYF TGTGCCAGCAGTGAGGACAGGGGTAACGAGCAGTACTTC
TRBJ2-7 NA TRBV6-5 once CASSYQAAYEQYF TGTGCCAGCAGTTACCAGGCTGCCTACGAGCAGTACTTC
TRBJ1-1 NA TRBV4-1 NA CASSQREGNTEAFF TGCGCCAGCAGCCAAAGGGAGGGGAACACTGAAGCTTTCTTT
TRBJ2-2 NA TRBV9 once CASRSPNTGELFF TGTGCCAGCAGAAGTCCGAACACCGGGGAGCTGTTTTTT
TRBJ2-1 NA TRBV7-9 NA CASSDDNEQFF TGTGCCAGCAGCGACGATAATGAGCAGTTCTTC
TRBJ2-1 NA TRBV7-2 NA CASSLEPASASGNEQFF TGTGCCAGCAGCTTAGAACCCGCTAGCGCCTCAGGCAATGAGCAGTTCTTC
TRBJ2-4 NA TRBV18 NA CASSPIEGLAKNIQYF TGTGCCAGCTCACCCATTGAGGGATTAGCCAAAAACATTCAGTACTTC
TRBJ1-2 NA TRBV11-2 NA CASSPGLRLGYTF TGTGCCAGCAGCCCCGGACTCCGGTTGGGCTACACCTTC
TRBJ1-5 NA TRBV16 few CASSRPGHSNQPQHF TGTGCCAGCAGCCGGCCCGGGCATAGCAATCAGCCCCAGCATTTT
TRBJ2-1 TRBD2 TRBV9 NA CASSKPGGRVEQFF TGTGCCAGCAGCAAGCCGGGGGGGCGTGTTGAGCAGTTCTTC
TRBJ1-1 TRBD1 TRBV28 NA CASEPGGSGTEAFF TGTGCCAGCGAACCAGGGGGCTCGGGTACTGAAGCTTTCTTT
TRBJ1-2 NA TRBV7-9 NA CASSLKLDTSDPTYGYTF TGTGCCAGCAGCTTAAAACTCGACACCTCCGATCCGACCTATGGCTACACCTTC
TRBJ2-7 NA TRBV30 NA CAWSVMLGAYEQYF TGTGCCTGGAGTGTAATGCTGGGTGCCTACGAGCAGTACTTC
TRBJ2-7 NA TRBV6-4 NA CASSEEPGPPYEQYF TGTGCCAGCAGTGAGGAACCGGGACCGCCCTACGAGCAGTACTTC
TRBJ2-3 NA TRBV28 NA CASSPPSRVGGSDTQYF TGTGCCAGCAGTCCCCCCTCGAGGGTCGGTGGGTCAGATACGCAGTATTTT
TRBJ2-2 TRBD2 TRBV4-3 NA CASSQEWATSRNTGELFF TGCGCCAGCAGCCAAGAGTGGGCGACTAGCAGGAACACCGGGGAGCTGTTTTTT